This T cell receptor beta chain originates from a study of PD-1 blockade in classical Hodgkin lymphoma. Study findings and constraints: The authors have not defined what causes the repertoire differences, possibly disease activity or prior therapy. Compared with healthy donors, newly diagnosed patients reportedly showed lower baseline TCR diversity.

Time point defined: newly diagnosed, previously untreated cHL patient sample. Thawed PBMCs yielded CD4+ T cells through magnetic negative selection. Investigators turned to newly diagnosed, untreated classical Hodgkin lymphoma PBMCs for comparison. The V end was cut by 5 bases, the J end by 8 bases, with 15 bases between. The germline V gene has CDR1 MNHEY and CDR2 SMNVEV (reference sequence). The CDR3 extends over 13 amino acids. As concerns this clone: Antigen unknown.

Profiling relied on immunoSEQ multiplex PCR, and the TCRdb table lists in-frame clones only, not all of them. The sample lists 15,000 to 19,000 clones, about 82% seen once, with roughly 0.88% in the top ten. The sequenced sample was CD4+ T cells from blood. The clonotype originates from a human donor with classical Hodgkin lymphoma. This rearrangement joins TRBV27 to TRBJ1-1; D perhaps matches TRBD1 (6 bases). The CDR3: CASSDHYRVEAFF. For the CDR3, the DNA is TGTGCCAGCAGTGACCATTACAGGGTAGAAGCTTTCTTT.